The source of this T cell receptor beta chain is a study of T-cell reconstitution after alpha-beta-depleted transplantation in children. The library targeted TCRbeta and was prepared with unique molecular identifiers. TCRdb redid the calling of the PCR reads with MiXCR, one entry per CDR3 protein. The sample contains 750,000 to 950,000 distinct CDR3 sequences, around 17% of which appear only once. Regarding the study as a whole: Newly produced T cells mostly provided counts and TCRbeta diversity after one year, as hyperexpanded clones declined.

Trimming shortened V by 6 bases and J by 6 bases, and 18 bases separated the two germline ends. The CDR3 consists of 14 residues. Ten or more counts support this clonotype. Its antigen is still unknown. This sequence was found in a male patient younger than 18 who had a stem cell transplant for acute lymphoblastic leukemia, so the T cells may come from the graft donor. The chain employs TRBV12-3 or TRBV12-4 and TRBJ2-7; D is possibly TRBD2 (5 bases). This specimen was PBMCs, mostly from graft donor cells, taken 360 days after TCRalphabeta/CD19-depleted stem cell transplant. The CDR3, as DNA: TGTGCCAGCAGGCCTCGGGCCCGGGATAGCGAGCAGTACTTC. This codes for CASRPRARDSEQYF.